This T cell receptor beta chain was obtained from a study of T cell changes during pregnancy in multiple sclerosis. Produced via immunoSEQ multiplex PCR; TCRdb's table is partial and in-frame only. The sample contains about 36,000 clones, around 92% of which appear only once. Sequencing used CD4+ T cells from peripheral blood mononuclear cells, obtained in the second trimester of pregnancy. This sequence was found in a female donor in good health, enrolled as a control in a pregnancy study.

The DNA of the CDR3 is TGTGCCAGCAGCCCAAACAACGCAGTCACCGGGGAGCTGTTTTTT. This translates into CASSPNNAVTGELFF. This chain uses TRBV11-2 with TRBJ2-2; D gene unclear. The V gene's germline CDR1 is SGHAT and CDR2 FQNNGV. CDR3 length equals 15 residues. V dropped 5 bases and J dropped 4 bases, with 14 bases sitting between them.